The text below deals with one TCR beta chain. This record belongs to a study of blood T cell repertoires in COVID-19. Cohorts were determined from participant-reported clinical history. This CDR3 comprises 15 residues. The V gene's germline CDR1 is LNHNV and CDR2 YYDKDF (reference sequence). The V and J ends lost 4 bases and 1 base respectively, with 13 bases between them. The method was immunoSEQ multiplex PCR; TCRdb's version includes in-frame clones alone and lacks a portion of them. The repertoire consists of fewer than 300,000 clones, with approximately 80% occurring once and the leading ten covering roughly 4.7%.

The V gene is TRBV15, the J gene TRBJ1-1, with D maybe TRBD1 (6 bases). The material sequenced was PBMCs or T cells enriched from blood (not recorded which). This clonotype originated in a man aged 40-55 years who had been exposed to COVID-19. CDR3 region: CATSNAGAGNTEAFF. The CDR3 DNA follows: TGTGCCACCAGCAACGCAGGGGCCGGGAACACTGAAGCTTTCTTT.